This entry lists 30 T cell receptor beta chains sequenced from one sample in a study of neurological immune-mediated disorders. Time point reported: technical triplicate 2. TCRdb reprocessed the 5' RACE reads via MiXCR and lists one record per CDR3 protein. The data show about 31,000 distinct CDR3 sequences, roughly 14% seen once. Sequences were obtained from CD4+ T cells from blood. These receptors all come from a female donor with HTLV-1-associated myelopathy (HAM/TSP).

This clonotype was observed at least ten times. The rearrangement uses TRBV28 and TRBJ2-7, with no clear D. Germline CDR1 and CDR2: MDHEN and SYDVKM. V was trimmed by 5 bases and J by 0 bases, leaving 8 bases between them. This CDR3 region has 13 residues. The CDR3 spells CASSRLSSYEQYF. The CDR3 DNA follows: TGTGCCAGCAGTCGACTTAGCTCCTACGAGCAGTACTTC. The variable domain in full, with the rest retrieved from reference TRBV28 and TRBJ2-7, is DVKVTQSSRYLVKRTGEKVFLECVQDMDHENMFWYRQDPGLGLRLIYFSYDVKMKEKGDIPEGYSVSREKKERFSLILESASTNQTSMYLCASSRLSSYEQYFGPGTRLTVT.

This clonotype was recorded many times. This sequence joins TRBV12-3 or TRBV12-4 and TRBJ1-5; no reliable D call. The CDR3 runs to 14 residues. The V gene lost 3 bases and the J gene lost 5 bases, with 11 bases spanning the gap. The CDR3 here is CASSFMVGDQPQHF. In DNA form, the CDR3 reads TGTGCCAGCAGTTTTATGGTGGGAGATCAGCCCCAGCATTTT.

This rearrangement joins TRBV11-3 to TRBJ2-1; D may be TRBD2 (5 bases). Germline V lookup: CDR1 SGHNT, CDR2 YENEEA. The CDR3 is 12 residues long. V lost 5 bases to trimming and J lost 7 bases, with 9 bases between them. CDR3 coding DNA: TGTGCCAGCAGCGGCGGCGGGAATGAGCAGTTCTTC. It specifies CASSGGGNEQFF.

This clonotype was picked up many times. The chain links TRBV29-1 to TRBJ2-7; D gene ambiguous. V dropped 7 bases and J dropped 2 bases, with 18 bases sitting between them. The CDR3 contains 14 residues. The germline V gene has CDR1 SQVTM and CDR2 ANQGSEA. The CDR3 loop reads CSAGGQAIPYEQYF. CDR3 nucleotides: TGCAGCGCCGGTGGGCAGGCTATTCCCTACGAGCAGTACTTC.

This chain links TRBV3-1 with TRBJ2-2, with D perhaps matching TRBD2 (5 bases). The germline V and J ends were trimmed by 6 bases and 6 bases, with 8 bases remaining between them. Germline loops: CDR1 LGHDT, CDR2 YNNKEL (reference sequence). The length of the CDR3 is 12 residues. CDR3 sequence reads: CASRLSAGELFF. In DNA, the CDR3 is TGTGCCAGCAGACTTAGCGCCGGGGAGCTGTTTTTT. The full variable domain, in which reference TRBV3-1 and TRBJ2-2 provide the parts outside the CDR3, is DTAVSQTPKYLVTQMGNDKSIKCEQNLGHDTMYWYKQDSKKFLKIMFSYNNKELIINETVPNRFSPKSPDKAHLNLHINSLELGDSAVYFCASRLSAGELFFGEGSRLTVL.

This clonotype was recorded many times. The gene calls are TRBV27 and TRBJ1-6; D perhaps matches TRBD1 (6 bases). CDR1 and CDR2 from the germline V gene are MNHEY and SMNVEV (reference sequence). The CDR3 covers 18 residues. Trimming shortened V by 10 bases and J by 7 bases, and 29 bases separated the two germline ends. As DNA, the CDR3 is TGTGCCAACTTAGATACAATACCCAGGGGTCGTGCAAATTCACCCCTCCACTTT. Translation: CANLDTIPRGRANSPLHF.

This clonotype occurred many times. CDR3 amino acids: CASSLFSSGSRNEQFF. The CDR3 DNA follows: TGCGCCAGCAGCTTGTTCTCCAGCGGGAGTCGGAATGAGCAGTTCTTC. The chain recombines TRBV5-1 with TRBJ2-1, with 8 bases aligning to TRBD2. This CDR3 region has 16 residues. V was pared by 1 base and J by 7 bases, with 10 bases of the junction left unmatched. Germline V gene lookup returns CDR1 SGHRS and CDR2 YFSETQ.

In this sample, this clonotype turned up many times. V gene TRBV24-1 combines with J gene TRBJ2-7; 9 bases align to TRBD2. The CDR3 sequence is 15 residues long. The junction had 14 bases not matched to a gene; V was cut back by 8 bases and J by 7 bases. Germline assignment: CDR1 KGHDR and CDR2 SFDVKD. The chain's CDR3 is CATTSSGEKLREQYF. The CDR3 nucleotides read TGTGCCACCACGTCTAGCGGGGAAAAACTACGAGAGCAGTACTTC.

This clonotype was counted ten times or more. The chain couples TRBV7-8 to TRBJ2-7; 9 bases map to TRBD2. The V gene's germline CDR1 is SGHVS and CDR2 FQNEAQ. The CDR3 length is 14 residues. V shed 5 bases, J shed 4 bases, and the junction held 6 bases outside the gene matches. The CDR3 protein is CASSLTSGIYEQYF. CDR3 coding DNA: TGTGCCAGCAGCCTGACTAGCGGTATTTACGAGCAGTACTTC.

The CDR3 reads CAWNPGTGRSGANVLTF. The CDR3 DNA reads TGTGCCTGGAACCCCGGGACAGGGCGTTCTGGGGCCAACGTCCTGACTTTC. The chain has TRBV30 and TRBJ2-6, with 9 bases lining up with TRBD1. The CDR3 loop spans 17 amino acids. Germline lookup yields CDR1 GTSNPN and CDR2 SVGIG (reference sequence). Unmatched junction bases numbered 8, after V lost 4 bases and J lost 1 base.

This clonotype was seen repeatedly, ten times or more. The chain employs TRBV12-3 or TRBV12-4 and TRBJ2-5; a weak D match, TRBD2 (7 bases). V lost 0 bases, J lost 5 bases, and 13 bases lay in between. The CDR3 covers 15 residues. Here the CDR3 DNA reads TGTGCCAGCAGTTTAGCGGGGGGGCCCTGGGAGACCCAGTACTTC. Translation: CASSLAGGPWETQYF.

This clonotype appeared many times. The chain employs TRBV12-3 or TRBV12-4 and TRBJ2-7; tentatively, D is TRBD1 or TRBD2 (7 bases each). V was pared by 4 bases and J by 0 bases, with 10 bases between. CDR3 size: 14 residues. CDR3 in DNA: TGTGCCAGCAGTTCCAGGGGGGGCTCCTACGAGCAGTACTTC. Protein product: CASSSRGGSYEQYF.

The sample holds many counts of this clonotype. The chain employs TRBV25-1 and TRBJ2-3; 7 bases are a match to TRBD1. Germline lookup yields CDR1 MGHDK and CDR2 SYGVNS. J was trimmed by 3 bases and V by 5 bases; bases with no gene match: 5. There are 14 residues in the CDR3. CDR3 DNA sequence: TGTGCCAGCAGTCACAGGACAGGTACAGATACGCAGTATTTT. It specifies CASSHRTGTDTQYF.

The chain couples TRBV12-3 or TRBV12-4 to TRBJ2-3, with D uncertain. The CDR3 has 12 residues. The V and J ends lost 6 bases and 2 bases respectively, with 6 bases between them. The CDR3 sequence is CASRLNTDTQYF. DNA for the CDR3: TGTGCCAGCAGGCTCAACACAGATACGCAGTATTTT.

This clonotype was observed many times. The gene calls are TRBV10-3 and TRBJ2-7, with D possibly being TRBD1 (6 bases). V was clipped by 3 bases and J by 3 bases, with 6 bases between them. The CDR3 contains 12 residues. The V gene's germline CDR1 is ENHRY and CDR2 SYGVKD. CDR3 sequence: CAISDRGYEQYF. CDR3 sequence (DNA): TGTGCCATCAGTGACAGGGGCTACGAGCAGTACTTC.

On this clonotype itself: A junction boundary mismatches the germline segment, possibly from a read error. DNA for the CDR3: TGTGACAGCAGCTTGCTTGTCTCCGGGGAGCTGTTTTTT. Translating gives CDSSLLVSGELFF. The rearrangement uses TRBV5-5 and TRBJ2-2; no definite D call. From germline, CDR1 is SGHKS and CDR2 YYEKEE (reference sequence). This CDR3 comprises 13 residues.

This clonotype was picked up many times. This chain joins TRBV20-1 and TRBJ2-6; no clear D gene. Trimming removed 5 bases from V and 4 bases from J, with 6 bases in between. Germline CDR1 reads DFQATT; CDR2 reads SNEGSKA (reference sequence). The CDR3 covers 12 residues. As DNA, the CDR3 is TGCAGTGCTGGGCAGGGGGCCAACGTCCTGACTTTC. This translates into CSAGQGANVLTF.

In this sample, this clonotype turned up many times. CDR3 nucleotides: TGCAGCGTTGCTGGGCAGCTAATGACCAGCGGGAGAAGTATATACTCCTACAATGAGCAGTTCTTC. Translated: CSVAGQLMTSGRSIYSYNEQFF. This chain joins TRBV29-1 and TRBJ2-1, with 8 positions matching TRBD2. The germline V gene encodes CDR1 SQVTM and CDR2 ANQGSEA. The CDR3 has 22 amino acids. The V segment lost 4 bases and the J segment 0 bases; nucleotides outside the gene matches: 26.

This clonotype has ten or more counts. This sequence joins TRBV5-1 and TRBJ2-5; D unresolved. The ends were cut back, 0 bases at V and 5 bases at J, with 11 bases in the middle. This CDR3 comprises 14 residues. CDR1 and CDR2 from the germline V gene are SGHRS and YFSETQ. CDR3 sequence (DNA): TGCGCCAGCAGCTTGGGTAGGGATGGGGAGACCCAGTACTTC. Protein product: CASSLGRDGETQYF.

This clonotype was counted ten times or more. This rearrangement joins TRBV20-1 to TRBJ1-1, with TRBD1 identical over 7 bases. CDR3 length equals 15 residues. With V trimmed by 0 bases and J by 5 bases, 9 bases remained unmatched. CDR1 is DFQATT and CDR2 is SNEGSKA in the germline V gene (reference sequence). The CDR3 region has the DNA TGCAGTGCTAGAGATCCTTGGCAGGGGGATACTGAAGCTTTCTTT. Protein product: CSARDPWQGDTEAFF.

Ten or more counts support this clonotype. This rearrangement joins TRBV7-3 to TRBJ2-3, with D tentatively TRBD2 (5 bases). CDR3 length equals 14 residues. Trimming cost V 5 bases and J 5 bases, with 14 bases left between them. Germline values: CDR1 SGHTA, CDR2 FQGTGA. The CDR3 DNA reads TGTGCCAGCAGCCGAGGACTTGTGGGAGATACGCAGTATTTT. This gives the protein CASSRGLVGDTQYF.

The sample holds many counts of this clonotype. The chain combines TRBV5-1 with TRBJ2-5; 11 bases fit TRBD1. V trimming: 7 bases; J trimming: 4 bases; junction bases outside the gene matches: 9. The CDR3 runs 15 residues. The germline CDR1 and CDR2 sequences are SGHRS and YFSETQ. CDR3 sequence reads: CASGLGQGASETQYF. In DNA, the CDR3 is TGCGCCAGCGGTCTTGGACAGGGGGCCTCAGAGACCCAGTACTTC.

Points on this clonotype: The junction and the germline gene differ at one end; a read error may be behind it. The chain couples TRBV5-1 to TRBJ2-5, with 12 positions matching TRBD2. Germline loops: CDR1 SGHRS, CDR2 YFSETQ. The CDR3 loop spans 15 amino acids. This CDR3 reads CASSKTSGGQENQYF. In DNA form, the CDR3 reads TGCGCCAGCAGCAAGACTAGCGGGGGCCAAGAGAACCAGTACTTC.

In the case of this clonotype: One junction end does not reproduce the germline sequence, and a read error may be involved. The chain is built from TRBV5-1 and TRBJ2-2; D remains ambiguous. CDR1 is SGHRS and CDR2 is YFSETQ in the germline V gene. CDR3 length: 13 amino acids. CDR3: CANSFVVTWELFF. CDR3 nucleotides: TGCGCCAACAGCTTTGTGGTCACCTGGGAGCTGTTTTTT.

This clonotype appeared many times. CDR3 protein: CASTESDRDEAFF. The CDR3 nucleotides read TGTGCCAGCACCGAATCGGACAGGGATGAAGCTTTCTTT. This chain connects TRBV7-9 to TRBJ1-1; 8 nucleotides line up with TRBD1. Trimming at V came to 7 bases and at J to 7 bases, leaving 8 bases not matched to a gene. The germline CDR1 and CDR2 sequences are SEHNR and FQNEAQ (reference sequence). This CDR3 has 13 amino acids.

This clonotype was detected ten times or more. The chain has TRBV7-9 and TRBJ1-1; D unclear. The CDR3 is 15 amino acids. V lost 1 base, J lost 2 bases, and 11 bases lay in between. CDR1 and CDR2 from the germline V gene are SEHNR and FQNEAQ (reference sequence). The CDR3 here is CASSLGSDVNTEAFF. The CDR3, as DNA: TGTGCCAGCAGCTTAGGGTCGGATGTTAACACTGAAGCTTTCTTT.

This clonotype was detected many times. The genes are TRBV5-1 and TRBJ2-2; D could derive from TRBD1 or TRBD2 (5 bases each). V lost 2 bases to trimming and J lost 0 bases, with 14 bases between them. CDR3 length: 17 amino acids. Germline assignment: CDR1 SGHRS and CDR2 YFSETQ. CDR3: CASSFGVRGANTGELFF. CDR3 bases: TGCGCCAGCAGCTTTGGTGTGAGGGGCGCGAACACCGGGGAGCTGTTTTTT.

This clonotype was seen ten or more times. This rearrangement joins TRBV7-2 to TRBJ1-1, with D possibly matching TRBD1 (6 bases). The ends were cut back, 1 base at V and 9 bases at J, with 12 bases in the middle. The CDR3 is 13 residues long. Germline V gives CDR1 SGHTA, CDR2 FQGNSA. The CDR3 region is CASSLDGTNQAFF. In DNA, the CDR3 is TGTGCCAGCAGCTTAGACGGGACAAACCAAGCTTTCTTT.

This rearrangement joins TRBV6-6 to TRBJ2-2, with D unclear. CDR3 length equals 13 residues. V was shortened by 4 bases and J by 4 bases, with 7 bases between the two germline ends. The V gene's germline CDR1 is MNHNY and CDR2 SVGAGI (reference sequence). The CDR3: CASSFRLTGELFF. The CDR3, as DNA: TGTGCCAGCAGTTTCAGACTCACCGGGGAGCTGTTTTTT.

This clonotype appeared many times. The chain has TRBV3-1 and TRBJ1-3; D gene uncertain. This CDR3 is 15 amino acids long. V lost 0 bases and J 3 bases, leaving 9 bases between the germline ends. Germline V lookup: CDR1 LGHDT, CDR2 YNNKEL (reference sequence). The CDR3 region has the DNA TGTGCCAGCAGCCAAGACCGCCCTTATGGAAACACCATATATTTT. Residues: CASSQDRPYGNTIYF.